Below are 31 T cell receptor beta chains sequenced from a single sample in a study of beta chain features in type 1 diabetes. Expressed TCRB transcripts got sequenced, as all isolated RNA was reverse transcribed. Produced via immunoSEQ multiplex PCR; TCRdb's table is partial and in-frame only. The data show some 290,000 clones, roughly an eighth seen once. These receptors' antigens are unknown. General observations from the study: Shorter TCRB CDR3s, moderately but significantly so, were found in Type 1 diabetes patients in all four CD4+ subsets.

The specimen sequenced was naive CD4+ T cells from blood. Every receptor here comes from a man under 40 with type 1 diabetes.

CDR3 sequence reads: CASSPTSDYEQYF. The CDR3 DNA reads as TGTGCCAGCTCACCAACTAGCGACTACGAGCAGTACTTC. The gene calls are TRBV18 and TRBJ2-7, with 7 bases that match TRBD2. The CDR3 runs to 13 residues. Germline lookup yields CDR1 KGHSH and CDR2 LQKENI. The J segment lost 3 bases and the V segment lost 2 bases, leaving 1 base of the junction unmatched.

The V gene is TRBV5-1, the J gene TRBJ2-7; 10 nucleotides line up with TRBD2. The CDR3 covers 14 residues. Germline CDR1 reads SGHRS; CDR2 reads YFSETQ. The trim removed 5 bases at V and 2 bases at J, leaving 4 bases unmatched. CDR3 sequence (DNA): TGCGCCAGCAGTAGCGGGGGGTTAACCTACGAGCAGTACTTC. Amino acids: CASSSGGLTYEQYF.

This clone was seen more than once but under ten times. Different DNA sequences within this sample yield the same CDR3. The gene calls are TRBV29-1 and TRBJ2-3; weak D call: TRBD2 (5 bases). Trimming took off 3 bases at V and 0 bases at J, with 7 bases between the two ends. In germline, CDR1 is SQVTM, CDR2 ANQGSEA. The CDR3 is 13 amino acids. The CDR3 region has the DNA TGCAGCGTTGAGGCGGGTAGCACAGATACGCAGTATTTT. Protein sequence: CSVEAGSTDTQYF.

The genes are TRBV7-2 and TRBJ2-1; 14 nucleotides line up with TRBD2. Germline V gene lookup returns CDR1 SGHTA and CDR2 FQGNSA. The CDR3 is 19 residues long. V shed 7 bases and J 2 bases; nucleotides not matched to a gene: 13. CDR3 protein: CASTLGGLAGGPAYNEQFF. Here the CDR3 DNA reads TGTGCCAGCACCCTTGGCGGACTAGCGGGAGGTCCCGCCTACAATGAGCAGTTCTTC. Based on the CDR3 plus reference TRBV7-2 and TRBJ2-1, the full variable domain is GAGVSQSPSNKVTEKGKDVELRCDPISGHTALYWYRQSLGQGLEFLIYFQGNSAPDKSGLPSDRFSAERTGGSVSTLTIQRTQQEDSAVYLCASTLGGLAGGPAYNEQFFGPGTRLTVL.

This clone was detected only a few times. CDR3 bases: TGTGCCAGCAGTTACGACAGGGGGCATTATGAGCAGTTCTTC. It codes for CASSYDRGHYEQFF. V and J are TRBV6-5 and TRBJ2-1, with 10 positions matching TRBD1. V trimming: 2 bases; J trimming: 8 bases; junction bases outside the gene matches: 3. The CDR3 covers 14 residues. Germline CDR1 is MNHEY and CDR2 is SVGAGI.

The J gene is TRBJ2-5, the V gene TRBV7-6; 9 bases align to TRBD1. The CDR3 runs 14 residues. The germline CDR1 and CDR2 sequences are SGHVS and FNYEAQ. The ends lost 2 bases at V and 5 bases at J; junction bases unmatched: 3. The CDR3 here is CASSLRQGGETQYF. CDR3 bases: TGTGCCAGCAGCTTACGACAGGGGGGGGAGACCCAGTACTTC.

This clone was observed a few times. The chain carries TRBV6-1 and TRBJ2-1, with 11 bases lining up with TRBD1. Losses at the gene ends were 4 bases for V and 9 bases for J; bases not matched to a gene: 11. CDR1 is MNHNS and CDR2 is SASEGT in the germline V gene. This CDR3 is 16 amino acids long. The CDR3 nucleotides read TGTGCCAGCAGTGGTCAAGACGGGACAGGGGGTAGTGAGCAGTTCTTC. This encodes CASSGQDGTGGSEQFF.

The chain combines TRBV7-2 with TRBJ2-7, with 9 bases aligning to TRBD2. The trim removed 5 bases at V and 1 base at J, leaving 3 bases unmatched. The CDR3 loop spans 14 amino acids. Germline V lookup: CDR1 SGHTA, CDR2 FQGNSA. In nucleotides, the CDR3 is TGTGCCAGCAGCCAAGCGGGAGGATCCTACGAGCAGTACTTC. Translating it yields CASSQAGGSYEQYF.

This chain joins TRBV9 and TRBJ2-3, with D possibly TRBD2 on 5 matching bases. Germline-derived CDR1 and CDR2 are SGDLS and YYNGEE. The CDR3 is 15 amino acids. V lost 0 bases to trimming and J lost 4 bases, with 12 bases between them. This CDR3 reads CASSVVGRGADTQYF. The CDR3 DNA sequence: TGTGCCAGCAGCGTAGTTGGGAGAGGCGCAGATACGCAGTATTTT.

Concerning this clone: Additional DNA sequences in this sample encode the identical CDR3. The CDR3 sequence is CASSLDRDQPQHF. CDR3 DNA sequence: TGCGCCAGCAGCTTGGACAGGGATCAGCCCCAGCATTTT. The rearrangement links TRBV5-1 to TRBJ1-5, with D perhaps TRBD1 (6 bases). CDR3 length: 13 amino acids. The germline CDR1 and CDR2 sequences are SGHRS and YFSETQ. The V and J ends lost 0 bases and 5 bases respectively, with 6 bases between them.

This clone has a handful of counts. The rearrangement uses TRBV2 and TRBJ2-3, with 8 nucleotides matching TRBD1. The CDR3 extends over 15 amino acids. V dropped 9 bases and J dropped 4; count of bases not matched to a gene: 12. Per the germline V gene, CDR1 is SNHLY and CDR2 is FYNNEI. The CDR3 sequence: CARGTITDRADTQYF. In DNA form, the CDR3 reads TGTGCCAGAGGAACCATTACGGACAGGGCAGATACGCAGTATTTT. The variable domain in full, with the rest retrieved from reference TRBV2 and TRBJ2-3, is EPEVTQTPSHQVTQMGQEVILRCVPISNHLYFYWYRQILGQKVEFLVSFYNNEISEKSEIFDDQFSVERPDGSNFTLKIRSTKLEDSAMYFCARGTITDRADTQYFGPGTRLTVL.

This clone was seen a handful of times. CDR3 protein: CSATVVVETQYF. The CDR3 region has the DNA TGCAGCGCCACGGTTGTGGTAGAGACCCAGTACTTC. The rearrangement links TRBV29-1 to TRBJ2-5, with no clear D. V lost 7 bases to trimming and J lost 4 bases, with 13 bases between them. The germline CDR1 and CDR2 sequences are SQVTM and ANQGSEA. The CDR3 length is 12 residues.

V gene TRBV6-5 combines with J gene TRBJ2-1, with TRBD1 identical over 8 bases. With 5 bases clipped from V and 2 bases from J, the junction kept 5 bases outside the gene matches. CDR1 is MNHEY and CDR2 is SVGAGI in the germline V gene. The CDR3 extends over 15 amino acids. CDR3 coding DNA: TGTGCCAGCAGTCCCGGACAGGGTCCCTACAATGAGCAGTTCTTC. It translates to CASSPGQGPYNEQFF.

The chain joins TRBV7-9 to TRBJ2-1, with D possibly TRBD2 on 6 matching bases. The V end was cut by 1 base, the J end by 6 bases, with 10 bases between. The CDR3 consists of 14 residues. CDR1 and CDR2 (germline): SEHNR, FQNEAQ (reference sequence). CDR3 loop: CASSLVSEGNEQFF. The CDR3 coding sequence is TGTGCCAGCAGCTTAGTGTCGGAGGGCAATGAGCAGTTCTTC.

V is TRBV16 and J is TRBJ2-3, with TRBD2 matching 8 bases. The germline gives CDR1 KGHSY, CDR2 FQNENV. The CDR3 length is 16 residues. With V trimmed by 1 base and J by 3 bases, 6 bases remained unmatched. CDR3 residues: CASSQFTGGLTDTQYF. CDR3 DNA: TGTGCCAGCAGCCAATTCACGGGAGGGCTAACAGATACGCAGTATTTT.

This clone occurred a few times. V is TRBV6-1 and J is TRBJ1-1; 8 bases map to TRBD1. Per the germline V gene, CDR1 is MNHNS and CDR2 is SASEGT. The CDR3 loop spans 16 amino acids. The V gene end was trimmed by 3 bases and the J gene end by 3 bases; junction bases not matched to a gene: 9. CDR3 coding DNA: TGTGCCAGCAGTGAGCGACAGGGGTCCCTGGACACTGAAGCTTTCTTT. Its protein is CASSERQGSLDTEAFF.

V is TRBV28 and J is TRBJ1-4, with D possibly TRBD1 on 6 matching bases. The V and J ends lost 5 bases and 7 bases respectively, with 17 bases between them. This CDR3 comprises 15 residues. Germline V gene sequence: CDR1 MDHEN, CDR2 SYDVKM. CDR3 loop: CASSQVTGVGEKLFF. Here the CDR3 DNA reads TGTGCCAGCAGTCAAGTGACAGGAGTCGGTGAAAAACTGTTTTTT.

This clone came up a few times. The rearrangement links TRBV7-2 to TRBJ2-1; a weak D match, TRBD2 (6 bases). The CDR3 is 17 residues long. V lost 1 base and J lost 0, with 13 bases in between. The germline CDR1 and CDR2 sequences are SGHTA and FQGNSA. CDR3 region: CASSLGWRGRSYNEQFF. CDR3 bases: TGTGCCAGCAGCTTAGGGTGGAGGGGTCGCTCCTACAATGAGCAGTTCTTC.

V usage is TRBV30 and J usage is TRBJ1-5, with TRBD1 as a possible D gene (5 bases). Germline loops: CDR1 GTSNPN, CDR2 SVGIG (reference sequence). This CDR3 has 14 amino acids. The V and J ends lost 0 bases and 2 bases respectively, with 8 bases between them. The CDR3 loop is CAWSVTGGNQPQHF. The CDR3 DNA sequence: TGTGCCTGGAGTGTTACGGGGGGCAATCAGCCCCAGCATTTT. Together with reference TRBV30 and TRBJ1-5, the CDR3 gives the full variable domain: SQTIHQWPATLVQPVGSPLSLECTVEGTSNPNLYWYRQAAGRGLQLLFYSVGIGQISSEVPQNLSASRPQDRQFILSSKKLLLSDSGFYLCAWSVTGGNQPQHFGDGTRLSIL.

CDR3 amino acids: CASSIGTDKSYEQYF. The CDR3 DNA follows: TGCGCCAGCAGCATAGGGACTGATAAATCCTACGAGCAGTACTTC. This chain links TRBV5-1 with TRBJ2-7; TRBD2 is a possible D gene (6 bases). The V and J ends lost 4 bases and 1 base respectively, with 15 bases between them. CDR3 length: 15 amino acids. The germline gives CDR1 SGHRS, CDR2 YFSETQ.

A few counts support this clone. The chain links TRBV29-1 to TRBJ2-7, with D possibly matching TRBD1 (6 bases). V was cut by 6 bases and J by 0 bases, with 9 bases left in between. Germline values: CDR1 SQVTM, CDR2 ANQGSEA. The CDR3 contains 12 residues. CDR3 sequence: CSVSDSSYEQYF. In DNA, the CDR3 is TGCAGCGTCTCGGACAGCTCCTACGAGCAGTACTTC.

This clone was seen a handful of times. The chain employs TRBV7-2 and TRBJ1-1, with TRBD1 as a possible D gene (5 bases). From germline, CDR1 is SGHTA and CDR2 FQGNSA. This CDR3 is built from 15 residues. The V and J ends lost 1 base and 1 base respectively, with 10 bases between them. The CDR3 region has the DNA TGTGCCAGCAGCTTAGGGCCGGACAAGAACACTGAAGCTTTCTTT. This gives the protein CASSLGPDKNTEAFF.

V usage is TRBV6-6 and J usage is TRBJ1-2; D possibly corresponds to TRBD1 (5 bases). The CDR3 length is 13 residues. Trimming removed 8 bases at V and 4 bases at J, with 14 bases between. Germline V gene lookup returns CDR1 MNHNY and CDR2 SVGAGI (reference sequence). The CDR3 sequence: CASARQGGYGYTF. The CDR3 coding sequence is TGTGCCAGCGCCCGCCAGGGCGGCTATGGCTACACCTTC.

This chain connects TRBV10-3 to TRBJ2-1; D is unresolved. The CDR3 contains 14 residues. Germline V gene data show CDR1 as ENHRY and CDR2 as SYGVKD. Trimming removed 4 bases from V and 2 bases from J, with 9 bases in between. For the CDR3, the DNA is TGTGCCATCAGTGTGGCCCAGGCCTACAATGAGCAGTTCTTC. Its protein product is CAISVAQAYNEQFF.

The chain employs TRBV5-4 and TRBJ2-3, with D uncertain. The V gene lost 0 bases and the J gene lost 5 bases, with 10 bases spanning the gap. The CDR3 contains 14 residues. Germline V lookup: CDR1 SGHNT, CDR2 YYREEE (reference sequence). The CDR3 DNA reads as TGTGCCAGCAGCTTGGCGAGTAATGGAGATACGCAGTATTTT. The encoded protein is CASSLASNGDTQYF.

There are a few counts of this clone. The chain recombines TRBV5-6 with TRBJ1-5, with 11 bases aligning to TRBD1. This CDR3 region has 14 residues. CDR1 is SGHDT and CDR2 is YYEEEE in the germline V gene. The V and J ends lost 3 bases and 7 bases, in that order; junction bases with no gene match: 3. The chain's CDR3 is CASSSDRGLQPQHF. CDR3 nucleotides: TGTGCCAGCAGCTCGGACAGGGGGCTGCAGCCCCAGCATTTT.

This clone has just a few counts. The CDR3 region is CASSLTAPTDTQYF. The DNA for the CDR3 is TGTGCCAGCTCACTCACTGCCCCCACAGATACGCAGTATTTT. The chain employs TRBV18 and TRBJ2-3, with no clear D. This CDR3 has 14 amino acids. Germline loops: CDR1 KGHSH, CDR2 LQKENI. Deletions cut 4 bases from V and 2 bases from J, with 10 bases between.

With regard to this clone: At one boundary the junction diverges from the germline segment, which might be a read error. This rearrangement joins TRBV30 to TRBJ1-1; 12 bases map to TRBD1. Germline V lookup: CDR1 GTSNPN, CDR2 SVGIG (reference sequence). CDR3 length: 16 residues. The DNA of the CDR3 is TGTGCCTGGAGTACCGGGACAGGGGGCTCGGGGGCTGAAGCTTCCTTT. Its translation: CAWSTGTGGSGAEASF.

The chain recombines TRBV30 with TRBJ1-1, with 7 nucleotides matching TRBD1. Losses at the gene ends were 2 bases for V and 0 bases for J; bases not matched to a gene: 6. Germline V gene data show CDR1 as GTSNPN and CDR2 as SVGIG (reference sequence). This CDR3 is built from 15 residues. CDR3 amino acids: CAWSPSGQLNTEAFF. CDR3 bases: TGTGCCTGGAGTCCGTCGGGACAGCTGAACACTGAAGCTTTCTTT. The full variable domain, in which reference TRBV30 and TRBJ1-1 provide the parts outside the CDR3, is SQTIHQWPATLVQPVGSPLSLECTVEGTSNPNLYWYRQAAGRGLQLLFYSVGIGQISSEVPQNLSASRPQDRQFILSSKKLLLSDSGFYLCAWSPSGQLNTEAFFGQGTRLTVV.

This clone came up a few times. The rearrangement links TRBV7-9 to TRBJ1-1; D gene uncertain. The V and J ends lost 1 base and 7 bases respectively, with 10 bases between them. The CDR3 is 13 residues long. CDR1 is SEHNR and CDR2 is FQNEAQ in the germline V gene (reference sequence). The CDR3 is CASSLGGPNEAFF. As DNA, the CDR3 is TGTGCCAGCAGCTTAGGTGGGCCGAATGAAGCTTTCTTT. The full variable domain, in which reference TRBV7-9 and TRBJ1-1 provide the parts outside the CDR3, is DTGVSQNPRHKITKRGQNVTFRCDPISEHNRLYWYRQTLGQGPEFLTYFQNEAQLEKSRLLSDRFSAERPKGSFSTLEIQRTEQGDSAMYLCASSLGGPNEAFFGQGTRLTVV.

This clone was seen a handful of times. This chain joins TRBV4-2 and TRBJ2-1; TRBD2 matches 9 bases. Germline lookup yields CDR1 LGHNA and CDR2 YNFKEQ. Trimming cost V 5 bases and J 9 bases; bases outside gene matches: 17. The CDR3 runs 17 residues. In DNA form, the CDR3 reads TGTGCCAGCAGCTTCGGGGGTAGCGGGAGAGGAGTCGGTGAGCAGTTCTTC. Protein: CASSFGGSGRGVGEQFF.